In this sample, the clone carrying this T cell receptor (beta chain) turned up once. At one end, the junction sequence differs from germline, possibly due to a read error. This specimen comes from a study of blood T cell repertoires in COVID-19. The overall study: PBMCs, B-cell-depleted T cells, or T cells were the source of the cDNA or gDNA that made up the material.

Germline CDR1 and CDR2: MNHNY and SVGAGI (reference sequence). The CDR3 covers 16 residues. Per the original methods: Estimation of nucleated cell counts relied on the amplification of reference gene primers. Sequencing used immunoSEQ multiplex PCR; TCRdb keeps in-frame clones, though not all of them. The V and J calls and clone size come from that table; D and trimming were worked out from the DNA. The data show about 29,000 clones, 89% seen once. What was sequenced was peripheral blood. This receptor was identified in a human donor in a cohort sampled during active COVID-19. V gene TRBV6-6 combines with J gene TRBJ2-7; 10 positions agree with TRBD2. CDR3 sequence: CASSPLQRGGTYEQCF. CDR3 in DNA: TGTGCCAGCAGTCCCCTCCAGCGGGGGGGTACCTACGAGCAGTGCTTC.